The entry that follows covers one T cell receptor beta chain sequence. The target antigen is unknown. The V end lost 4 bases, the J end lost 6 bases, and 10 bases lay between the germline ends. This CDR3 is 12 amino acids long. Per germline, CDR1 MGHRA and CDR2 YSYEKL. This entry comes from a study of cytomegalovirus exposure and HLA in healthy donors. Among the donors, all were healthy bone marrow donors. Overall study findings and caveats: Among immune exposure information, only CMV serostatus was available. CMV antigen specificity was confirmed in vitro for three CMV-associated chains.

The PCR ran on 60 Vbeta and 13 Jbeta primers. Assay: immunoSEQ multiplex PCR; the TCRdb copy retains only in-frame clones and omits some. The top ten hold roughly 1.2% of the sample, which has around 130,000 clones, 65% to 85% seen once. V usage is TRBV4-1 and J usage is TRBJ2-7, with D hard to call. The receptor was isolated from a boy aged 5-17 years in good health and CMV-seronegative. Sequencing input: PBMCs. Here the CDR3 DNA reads TGCGCCAGCAGCCCTACTTCCCTCGAGCAGTACTTC. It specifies CASSPTSLEQYF.